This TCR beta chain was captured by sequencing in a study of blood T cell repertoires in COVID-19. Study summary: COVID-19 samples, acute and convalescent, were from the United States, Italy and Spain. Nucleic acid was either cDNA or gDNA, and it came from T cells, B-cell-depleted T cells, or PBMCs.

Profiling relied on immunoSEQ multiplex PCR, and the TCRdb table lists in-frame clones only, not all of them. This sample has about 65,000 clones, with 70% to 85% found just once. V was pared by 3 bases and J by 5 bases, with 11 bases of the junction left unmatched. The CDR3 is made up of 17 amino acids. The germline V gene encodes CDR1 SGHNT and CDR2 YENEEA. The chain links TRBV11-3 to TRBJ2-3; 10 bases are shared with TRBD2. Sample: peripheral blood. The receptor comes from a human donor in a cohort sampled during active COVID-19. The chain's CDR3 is CASSFAVWLAGEDTQYF. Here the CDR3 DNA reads TGTGCCAGCAGCTTCGCCGTGTGGCTAGCGGGGGAAGATACGCAGTATTTT.